Below are 26 T cell receptor beta chains sequenced from a single sample in a study of tumor-infiltrating lymphocytes in primary liver carcinoma (dated 2017 in TCRdb). Blood RNA was extracted from unsorted whole blood with TRIzol reagent; germline DNA came from the DNeasy Blood & Tissue kit. The instrument was an Illumina HiSeq 2500. TCRbeta-specific cDNA was reverse-transcribed from around 500 ng total RNA using a constant-region primer and ProtoScript II reverse transcriptase. TCRbeta libraries were built with three nested multiplex PCR rounds, a slightly modified ARM-PCR procedure. Each of the first two PCR rounds ran for roughly 9 cycles and used multiplex TRBV1-TRBV30 forward primers together with a Cbeta reverse primer. TCRdb trimmed the raw reads at Q25, called clones with MiXCR and kept productive beta chains. A single entry per CDR3 protein holds the most common genes and DNA from its merged rows. For this sample the table gives approximately 330,000 distinct CDR3 sequences, of which about 65% were detected only once. Roughly 6.5% of the sample comes from the top ten.

What was sequenced was peripheral blood. The receptor source for this set is a man aged 35 to 55 with primary liver carcinoma and hepatitis B virus infection.

This chain links TRBV11-2 with TRBJ2-5; D gene ambiguous. In germline, CDR1 is SGHAT, CDR2 FQNNGV. V was pared by 9 bases and J by 3 bases, with 32 bases between. The CDR3 covers 19 residues. CDR3 nucleotides: TGTGCCAGTAGTAGAATACCTCCCGGATTCTGGGATAGGGAAGAGACCCAGTACTTC. Amino acid sequence: CASSRIPPGFWDREETQYF. The full variable domain, with the rest looked up from reference TRBV11-2 and TRBJ2-5, is EAGVAQSPRYKIIEKRQSVAFWCNPISGHATLYWYQQILGQGPKLLIQFQNNGVVDDSQLPKDRFSAERLKGVDSTLKIQPAKLEDSAVYLCASSRIPPGFWDREETQYFGPGTRLLVL.

A word on this clonotype: The junction shows a germline mismatch at one end, possibly a read error. CDR3 in DNA: TGCGCCAACAGCCCGGGGGGGGACGGCTCCTACGAGCAGTACTTC. This sequence encodes CANSPGGDGSYEQYF. The chain recombines TRBV4-2 with TRBJ2-7; 8 positions match TRBD2. Germline V gives CDR1 LGHNA, CDR2 YNFKEQ. This CDR3 has 15 amino acids.

This clonotype was seen only once. This sequence may be a read error, since a much larger clone differs from it by one base. This chain uses TRBV12-3 or TRBV12-4 with TRBJ1-5, with 7 bases matching TRBD1. The CDR3 is made up of 15 amino acids. CDR3 bases: TGTGCCAGCAGTTTAGCGGACAGGAGGAATCAGTCCCAGCATTTT. Encoded protein: CASSLADRRNQSQHF.

The rearrangement uses TRBV6-1 and TRBJ2-7; D is ambiguous. Germline CDR1 MNHNS, CDR2 SASEGT. CDR3 length: 15 residues. V dropped 3 bases and J dropped 2 bases, with 14 bases sitting between them. CDR3 sequence reads: CASSEVAWSAYEQYF. The CDR3 DNA follows: TGTGCCAGCAGTGAGGTCGCGTGGTCCGCCTACGAGCAGTACTTC.

Points on this clonotype: A much larger clone is a single base away; this may be a read error. The chain has TRBV6-6 and TRBJ2-1; D might be TRBD2 (5 bases). CDR3 length: 15 residues. Germline V gives CDR1 MNHNY, CDR2 SVGAGI (reference sequence). In DNA form, the CDR3 reads TGTGCCAACAGTTACGGGCGGGCTAACTACAATGAGCAGTTCTTC. Translation: CANSYGRANYNEQFF.

In the case of this clonotype: It may be a read error: a sequence one base away is much more abundant. The J gene is TRBJ1-6, the V gene TRBV12-3 or TRBV12-4; D gene ambiguous. Between the trimmed V and J ends, which lost 3 bases and 15 bases, there was a span of 12 bases. This CDR3 comprises 12 residues. CDR3 in amino acids: CASSFPVSHLHF. The CDR3 bases are TGTGCCAGCAGTTTCCCAGTGTCCCACCTCCACTTT.

This clonotype was seen a few times. The chain couples TRBV14 to TRBJ1-1; D uncertain. Germline CDR1 reads SGHDN; CDR2 reads FVKESK. The CDR3 spans 16 residues. The V gene lost 4 bases and the J gene lost 0 bases, with 15 bases spanning the gap. Here the CDR3 reads CASSPREGSLNTEAFF. CDR3 DNA sequence: TGTGCCAGCAGCCCCCGGGAAGGCAGCTTGAACACTGAAGCTTTCTTT.

About this clonotype: The junction departs from the called germline gene at one end, perhaps through a read error. The chain recombines TRBV6-5 with TRBJ2-7; the match to TRBD1 covers 9 bases. Per germline, CDR1 MNHEY and CDR2 SVGAGI. The CDR3 extends over 15 amino acids. CDR3 nucleotides: TGTGCCTGCAGTTACTTCCGGGACAGGGCTTACGAGCAGTACTTC. Translated: CACSYFRDRAYEQYF.

This clonotype was counted at least ten times. V usage is TRBV6-6 and J usage is TRBJ2-7; D is uncertain. CDR1 MNHNY and CDR2 SVGAGI come from the germline V gene (reference sequence). This CDR3 spans 13 amino acids. Trimming removed 2 bases at V and 5 bases at J, with 10 bases between. As DNA, the CDR3 is TGTGCCAGCAGTTACCGCGGACCGGACGAGCAGTACTTC. It is translated as CASSYRGPDEQYF.

This clonotype was seen many times. The rearrangement uses TRBV6-6 and TRBJ1-4; a weak D match, TRBD1 (6 bases). V shed 7 bases and J shed 4 bases, with 19 bases lying between them. The V gene's germline CDR1 is MNHNY and CDR2 SVGAGI (reference sequence). This CDR3 contains 16 residues. CDR3 coding DNA: TGTGCCAGCACTCGGGGGGGGGCGCGTGTTAATGAAAAACTGTTTTTT. Translating it yields CASTRGGARVNEKLFF.

As for this clonotype: Possible read error: a much larger clone is one base away. The chain has TRBV5-1 and TRBJ2-1; 8 nucleotides agree with TRBD2. The CDR3 is 14 residues long. Trimming at V came to 4 bases and at J to 5 bases, leaving 5 bases not matched to a gene. In germline, CDR1 is SGHRS, CDR2 YFSETQ. CDR3 coding DNA: TGCGCCAGCAGCCATGGACTAGCAAACAATGAGCAGTTCTTC. It yields the protein CASSHGLANNEQFF.

As to this clonotype: A clone one base away is much larger, so this may be a read error. Likely a read error: the CDR3 ends without its conserved phenylalanine or tryptophan. The rearrangement joins TRBV6-5 to TRBJ1-6; D gene uncertain. Trimming took off 2 bases at V and 5 bases at J, with 7 bases between the two ends. Germline CDR1 MNHEY, CDR2 SVGAGI. The CDR3 sequence is 14 residues long. CDR3 loop: CASSYGRDNSPLHI. In nucleotides, the CDR3 is TGTGCCAGCAGTTACGGGCGGGATAATTCACCCCTCCACATT.

In its sample, this clonotype was seen many times. This sequence joins TRBV6-5 and TRBJ2-3; TRBD2 agrees at 14 bases. The germline V gene has CDR1 MNHEY and CDR2 SVGAGI. The CDR3 contains 18 residues. With 0 bases clipped from V and 6 bases from J, the junction kept 8 bases outside the gene matches. The CDR3 sequence is CASSYSRSTSGRGDTQYF. CDR3 in DNA: TGTGCCAGCAGTTACTCGCGGTCGACTAGCGGGAGGGGCGATACGCAGTATTTT.

J is TRBJ2-1 and V is TRBV11-3; D not certain. The V gene's germline CDR1 is SGHNT and CDR2 YENEEA. This CDR3 is built from 15 residues. V was cut by 5 bases and J by 16 bases, with 27 bases left in between. CDR3 region: CASSPESGSYNEQFF. CDR3 nucleotide sequence: TGTGCCAGCAGCCCTGAATCGGGTAGCTACAATGAACAATTCTTC.

About this clonotype itself: This may come from a read error, since a much larger clone is one base off. The rearrangement joins TRBV4-2 to TRBJ2-3; a possible D gene is TRBD2 (6 bases). Trimming stripped 3 bases from V and 1 base from J, with 14 bases between. CDR1 is LGHNA and CDR2 is YNFKEQ in the germline V gene. CDR3 size: 16 residues. CDR3 sequence reads: CASSQAGASGTDTQYF. In DNA form, the CDR3 reads TGTGCCAGCAGCCAGGCCGGGGCTAGCGGCACAGATACGCAGTATTTT.

As for this clonotype: The junction departs from germline at one end; a sequencing error may be responsible. Written as DNA, the CDR3 is TGCGTCAGCAGCCAAGTAAACGGGTTTACTGAAGCTTTCTTT. This translates into CVSSQVNGFTEAFF. The chain is built from TRBV5-1 and TRBJ1-1, with D unresolved. Germline V CDR1 and CDR2: SGHRS, YFSETQ. CDR3 length: 14 residues.

With respect to this clonotype: Possible read error: a much larger clone is one base away. V usage is TRBV10-3 and J usage is TRBJ1-2; no clear D gene. Germline loops: CDR1 ENHRY, CDR2 SYGVKD. This CDR3 has 13 amino acids. The CDR3 DNA follows: TGTGTCATCAGTGAGACGGGGAGCTATGGCTACACCTTC. Amino acid sequence: CVISETGSYGYTF.

Worth noting for this clonotype: One base away lies a much larger clone, so this may be a sequencing read error. The chain combines TRBV6-1 with TRBJ1-1; no clear D gene. CDR3 length equals 15 residues. Per germline, CDR1 MNHNS and CDR2 SASEGT. The CDR3 here is CASHTQAYLNTEASF. The CDR3 nucleotides are TGTGCCAGCCATACTCAAGCTTACCTGAACACTGAAGCTTCCTTT.

V usage is TRBV5-1 and J usage is TRBJ2-5; 7 bases map to TRBD2. Germline V gene sequence: CDR1 SGHRS, CDR2 YFSETQ. The CDR3 contains 16 residues. V shed 1 base, J shed 2 bases, and the junction held 8 bases outside the gene matches. CDR3 in DNA: TGCGCCAGCAGCTTGTTTGCGGGGGAAGGGCAAGAGACCCAGTACTTC. Encoded protein: CASSLFAGEGQETQYF.

As concerns this clonotype: A junction end diverges from the germline sequence, so it may reflect a read error. The chain recombines TRBV11-2 with TRBJ2-1; 10 nucleotides agree with TRBD1. CDR3 length: 15 residues. Germline lookup yields CDR1 SGHAT and CDR2 FQNNGV. CDR3 amino acids: CASSLGTGACNEQFF. CDR3 DNA: TGTGCCAGCAGCCTTGGGACAGGGGCCTGCAATGAGCAATTCTTC.

This clonotype was seen a few times. The chain couples TRBV5-1 to TRBJ2-7; possible D gene TRBD1, 5 bases. Between the trimmed V and J ends, which lost 3 bases and 0 bases, there was a span of 13 bases. This CDR3 comprises 15 residues. In germline, CDR1 is SGHRS, CDR2 YFSETQ. The CDR3 DNA reads TGCGCCAGCAGCTCTATTCCAGGGATCTCCTACGAGCAGTACTTC. It is translated as CASSSIPGISYEQYF.

In the case of this clonotype: Germline and junction disagree at one end, which may indicate a read error. The rearrangement uses TRBV5-6 and TRBJ2-7; 9 bases map to TRBD2. Germline CDR1 reads SGHDT; CDR2 reads YYEEEE. The CDR3 spans 15 residues. For the CDR3, the DNA is TGTGCTAGCAACCGTGAGGTAGCGGGGGTGGGCGAGCAGTACTTC. The encoded protein is CASNREVAGVGEQYF.

In nucleotides, the CDR3 is TGTGCCAGCAGTGAAGCGCCTAGTCCCCGACAGGGATTCAATGAGCAGTTCTTC. Translation: CASSEAPSPRQGFNEQFF. The chain uses TRBV6-1 and TRBJ2-1; 7 bases are a match to TRBD1. This CDR3 comprises 18 residues. V shed 0 bases and J 6 bases; nucleotides not matched to a gene: 14. The germline V gene encodes CDR1 MNHNS and CDR2 SASEGT.

As to this clonotype: This may be a read error, as it is one base from a much larger clone. The V call is TRBV10-3, the J call TRBJ2-7, with 10 bases that match TRBD2. The CDR3 has 17 amino acids. Germline CDR1 is ENHRY and CDR2 is SYGVKD. The CDR3 nucleotides are TGTGTCATCAGTGAGTTCCCTCTAGCGGGAGATGACTACGAGCAGTACTTC. This encodes CVISEFPLAGDDYEQYF.

With regard to this clonotype: A junction end diverges from the germline sequence, so it may reflect a read error. Here the CDR3 reads CTSRPVTGGTEAFF. CDR3 coding DNA: TGTACCAGCAGACCAGTGACAGGGGGCACTGAAGCTTTCTTT. The chain combines TRBV12-3 or TRBV12-4 with TRBJ1-1, with 9 bases fitting TRBD1. The CDR3 sequence is 14 residues long.

This clonotype was detected ten times or more. The chain carries TRBV4-3 and TRBJ2-1; D unresolved. Per the germline V gene, CDR1 is LGHNA and CDR2 is YSLEER. The CDR3 runs to 15 residues. Trimming pared 0 bases from V and 3 bases from J, leaving 9 bases between. Here the CDR3 reads CASSQDLNFYNEQFF. For the CDR3, the DNA is TGCGCCAGCAGCCAAGATCTTAACTTCTACAATGAGCAGTTCTTC.